Listed here are 5 T cell receptor beta chains from one sample, sequenced in a study of cytomegalovirus exposure and HLA in healthy donors. The repertoire was sequenced with immunoSEQ multiplex PCR; TCRdb's copy has only in-frame clones and lacks some. The table includes under 65,000 clones, approximately 89% detected once. The specimen was PBMCs. These receptors originate from a woman younger than 35 in good health and CMV-seropositive.

The J gene is TRBJ1-1, the V gene TRBV7-8, with 7 bases aligning to TRBD1. Germline-derived CDR1 and CDR2 are SGHVS and FQNEAQ. J was trimmed by 0 bases and V by 4 bases; bases with no gene match: 5. The CDR3 length is 15 residues. The CDR3 sequence: CASSYMTGMNTEAFF. The CDR3 region has the DNA TGTGCCAGCAGCTACATGACAGGGATGAACACTGAAGCTTTCTTT.

J is TRBJ1-1 and V is TRBV7-2; 10 bases map to TRBD1. This CDR3 contains 15 residues. The germline V gene encodes CDR1 SGHTA and CDR2 FQGNSA. V lost 5 bases and J lost 5; bases outside the gene matches: 8. The CDR3 loop reads CASSGRQGAGTEAFF. In DNA form, the CDR3 reads TGTGCCAGCAGCGGCCGACAGGGGGCCGGAACTGAAGCTTTCTTT. Full variable domain (remainder filled in from reference TRBV7-2 and TRBJ1-1): GAGVSQSPSNKVTEKGKDVELRCDPISGHTALYWYRQSLGQGLEFLIYFQGNSAPDKSGLPSDRFSAERTGGSVSTLTIQRTQQEDSAVYLCASSGRQGAGTEAFFGQGTRLTVV.

The V call is TRBV5-1, the J call TRBJ2-1; D perhaps matches TRBD2 (6 bases). Germline V gene lookup returns CDR1 SGHRS and CDR2 YFSETQ. The CDR3 runs to 15 residues. V lost 0 bases and J lost 0, with 7 bases in between. The CDR3 loop reads CASSLDGSSYNEQFF. CDR3 DNA sequence: TGCGCCAGCAGCTTGGACGGGAGCTCCTACAATGAGCAGTTCTTC.

The CDR3 region has the DNA TGTGCCAGCAGCCTCGGGGGAAGGTATGGCTACACCTTC. The encoded protein is CASSLGGRYGYTF. This chain connects TRBV6-1 to TRBJ1-2; a possible D gene is TRBD1 (5 bases). The CDR3 is 13 amino acids. Trimming removed 6 bases at V and 5 bases at J, with 13 bases between. The germline CDR1 and CDR2 sequences are MNHNS and SASEGT.

The chain links TRBV5-1 to TRBJ1-4; D gene ambiguous. Germline values: CDR1 SGHRS, CDR2 YFSETQ. Between the trimmed V and J ends, which lost 4 bases and 0 bases, there was a span of 10 bases. The CDR3 is made up of 15 amino acids. CDR3 nucleotides: TGCGCCAGCAGCATCGCGCAGGCAACTAATGAAAAACTGTTTTTT. This sequence encodes CASSIAQATNEKLFF.